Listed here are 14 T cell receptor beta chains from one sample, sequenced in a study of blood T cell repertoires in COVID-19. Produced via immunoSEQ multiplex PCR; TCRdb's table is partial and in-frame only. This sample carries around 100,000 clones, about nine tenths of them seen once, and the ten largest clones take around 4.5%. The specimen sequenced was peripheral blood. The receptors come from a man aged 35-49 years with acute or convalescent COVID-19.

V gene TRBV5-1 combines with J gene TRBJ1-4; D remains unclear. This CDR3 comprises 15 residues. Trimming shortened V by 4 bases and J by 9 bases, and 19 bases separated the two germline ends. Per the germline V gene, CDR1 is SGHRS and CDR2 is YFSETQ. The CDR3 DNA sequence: TGCGCCAGCAGCCCCAACGACAAGGCCTTCCAAAAACTGTTTTTT. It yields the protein CASSPNDKAFQKLFF.

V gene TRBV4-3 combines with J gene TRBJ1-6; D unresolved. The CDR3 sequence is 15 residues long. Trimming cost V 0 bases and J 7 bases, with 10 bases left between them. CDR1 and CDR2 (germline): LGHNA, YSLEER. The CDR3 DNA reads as TGCGCCAGCAGCCAAGACGGAGGATTCAATTCACCCCTCCACTTT. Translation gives CASSQDGGFNSPLHF.

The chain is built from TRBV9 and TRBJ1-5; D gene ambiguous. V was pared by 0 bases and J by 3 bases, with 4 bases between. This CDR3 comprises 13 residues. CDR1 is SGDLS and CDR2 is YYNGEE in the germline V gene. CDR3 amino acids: CASSVDINQPQHF. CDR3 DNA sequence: TGTGCCAGCAGCGTAGACATCAATCAGCCCCAGCATTTT.

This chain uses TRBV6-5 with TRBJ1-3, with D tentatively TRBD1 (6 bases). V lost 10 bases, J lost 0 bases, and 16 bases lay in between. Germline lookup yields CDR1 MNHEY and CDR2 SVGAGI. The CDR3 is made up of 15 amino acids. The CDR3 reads CATKGTRDSGNTIYF. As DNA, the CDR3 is TGTGCCACCAAGGGGACACGAGACTCTGGAAACACCATATATTTT.

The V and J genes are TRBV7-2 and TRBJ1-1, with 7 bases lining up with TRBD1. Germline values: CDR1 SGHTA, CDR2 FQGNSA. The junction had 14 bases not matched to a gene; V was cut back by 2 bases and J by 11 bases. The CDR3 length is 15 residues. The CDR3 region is CASSLSGDWDSEAFF. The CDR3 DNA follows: TGTGCCAGCAGCTTAAGTGGTGATTGGGACAGTGAGGCTTTCTTT.

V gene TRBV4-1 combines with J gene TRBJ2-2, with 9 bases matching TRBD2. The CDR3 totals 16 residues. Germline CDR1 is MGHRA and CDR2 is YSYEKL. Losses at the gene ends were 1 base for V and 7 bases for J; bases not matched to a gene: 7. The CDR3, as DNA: TGCGCCAGCAGCCAAGGATTAGCGGGAGAAGACGGGGAGCTGTTTTTT. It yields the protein CASSQGLAGEDGELFF.

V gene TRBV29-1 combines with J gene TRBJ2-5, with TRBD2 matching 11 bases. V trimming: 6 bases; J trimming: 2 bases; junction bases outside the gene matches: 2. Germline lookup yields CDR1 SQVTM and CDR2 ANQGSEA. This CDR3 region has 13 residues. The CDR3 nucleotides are TGCAGCGTCGGACTAGCGGGTCAAGAGACCCAGTACTTC. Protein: CSVGLAGQETQYF. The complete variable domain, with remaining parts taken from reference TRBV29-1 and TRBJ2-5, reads SAVISQKPSRDICQRGTSLTIQCQVDSQVTMMFWYRQQPGQSLTLIATANQGSEATYESGFVIDKFPISRPNLTFSTLTVSNMSPEDSSIYLCSVGLAGQETQYFGPGTRLLVL.

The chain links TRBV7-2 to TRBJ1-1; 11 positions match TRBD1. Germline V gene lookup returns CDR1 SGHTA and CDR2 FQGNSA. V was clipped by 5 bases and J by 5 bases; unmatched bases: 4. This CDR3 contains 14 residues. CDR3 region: CASSRRDRGTEAFF. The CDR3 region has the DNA TGTGCCAGCAGCCGTCGGGACAGGGGGACTGAAGCTTTCTTT. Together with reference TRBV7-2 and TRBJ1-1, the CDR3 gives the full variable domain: GAGVSQSPSNKVTEKGKDVELRCDPISGHTALYWYRQSLGQGLEFLIYFQGNSAPDKSGLPSDRFSAERTGGSVSTLTIQRTQQEDSAVYLCASSRRDRGTEAFFGQGTRLTVV.

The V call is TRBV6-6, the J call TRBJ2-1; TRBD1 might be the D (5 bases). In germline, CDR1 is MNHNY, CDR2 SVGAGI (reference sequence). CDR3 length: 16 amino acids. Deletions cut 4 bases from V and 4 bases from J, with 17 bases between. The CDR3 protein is CASSSEVGARYNEQFF. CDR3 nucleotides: TGTGCCAGCAGTTCCGAGGTAGGGGCCCGTTACAATGAGCAGTTCTTC.

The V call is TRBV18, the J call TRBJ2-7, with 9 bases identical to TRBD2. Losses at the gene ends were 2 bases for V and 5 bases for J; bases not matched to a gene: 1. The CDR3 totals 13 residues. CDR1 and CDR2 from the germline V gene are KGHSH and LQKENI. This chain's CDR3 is CASSPGTSNEQYF. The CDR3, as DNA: TGTGCCAGCTCACCAGGGACTAGCAACGAGCAGTACTTC.

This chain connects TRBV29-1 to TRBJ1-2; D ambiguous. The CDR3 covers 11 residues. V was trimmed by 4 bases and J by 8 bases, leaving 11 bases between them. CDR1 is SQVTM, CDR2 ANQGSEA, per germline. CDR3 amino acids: CSVGEGGGYTF. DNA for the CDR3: TGCAGCGTTGGGGAGGGTGGAGGCTACACCTTC.

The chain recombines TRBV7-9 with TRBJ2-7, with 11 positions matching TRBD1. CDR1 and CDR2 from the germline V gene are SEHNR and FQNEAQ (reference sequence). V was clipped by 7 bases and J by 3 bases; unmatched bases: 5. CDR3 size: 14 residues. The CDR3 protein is CASKTGTGGYEQYF. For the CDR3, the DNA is TGTGCCAGCAAGACCGGGACAGGGGGCTACGAGCAGTACTTC.

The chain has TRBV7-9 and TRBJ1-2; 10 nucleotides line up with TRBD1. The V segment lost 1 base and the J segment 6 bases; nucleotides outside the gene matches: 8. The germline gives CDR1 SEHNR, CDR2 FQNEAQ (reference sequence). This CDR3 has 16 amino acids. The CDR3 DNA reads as TGTGCCAGCAGCTTAGGGACCGGGACAGGGGACAATGGCTACACCTTC. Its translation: CASSLGTGTGDNGYTF. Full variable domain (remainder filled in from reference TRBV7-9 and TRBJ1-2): DTGVSQNPRHKITKRGQNVTFRCDPISEHNRLYWYRQTLGQGPEFLTYFQNEAQLEKSRLLSDRFSAERPKGSFSTLEIQRTEQGDSAMYLCASSLGTGTGDNGYTFGSGTRLTVV.

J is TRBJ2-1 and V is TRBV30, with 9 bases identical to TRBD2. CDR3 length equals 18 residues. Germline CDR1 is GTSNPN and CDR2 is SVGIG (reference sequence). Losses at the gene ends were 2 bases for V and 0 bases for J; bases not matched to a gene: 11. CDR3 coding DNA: TGTGCCTGGAGTCACCGCCGATTTAGCGGGAGCTCCTACAATGAGCAGTTCTTC. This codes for CAWSHRRFSGSSYNEQFF. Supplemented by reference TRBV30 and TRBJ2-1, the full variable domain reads SQTIHQWPATLVQPVGSPLSLECTVEGTSNPNLYWYRQAAGRGLQLLFYSVGIGQISSEVPQNLSASRPQDRQFILSSKKLLLSDSGFYLCAWSHRRFSGSSYNEQFFGPGTRLTVL.